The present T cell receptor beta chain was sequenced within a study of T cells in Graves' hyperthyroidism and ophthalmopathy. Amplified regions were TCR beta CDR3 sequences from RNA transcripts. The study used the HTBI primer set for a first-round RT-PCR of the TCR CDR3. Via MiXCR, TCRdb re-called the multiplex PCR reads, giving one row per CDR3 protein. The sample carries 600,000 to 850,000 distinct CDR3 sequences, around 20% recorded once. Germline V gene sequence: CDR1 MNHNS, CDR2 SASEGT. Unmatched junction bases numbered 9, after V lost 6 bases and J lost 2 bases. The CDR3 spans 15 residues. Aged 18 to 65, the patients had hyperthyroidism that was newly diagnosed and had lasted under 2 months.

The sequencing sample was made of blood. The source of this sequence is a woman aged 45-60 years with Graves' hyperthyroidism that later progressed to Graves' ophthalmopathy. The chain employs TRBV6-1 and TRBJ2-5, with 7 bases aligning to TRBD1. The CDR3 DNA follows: TGTGCCAGCAGGGACCAGGGGACAGCACAAGAGACCCAGTACTTC. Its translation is CASRDQGTAQETQYF.